This TCR beta chain was obtained from a study of cytomegalovirus exposure and HLA in healthy donors. CDR3 length equals 14 residues. V was pared by 1 base and J by 5 bases, with 8 bases between. Germline-derived CDR1 and CDR2 are SEHNR and FQNEAQ (reference sequence). Points on this clone: Its matching antigen is unknown.

Study-wide findings and caveats: Sequences of the TCR beta chain were said to predict the HLA-A and HLA-B alleles of most subjects accurately. Some highly shared sequence variants likely arose as a pipeline artifact. Previously analyzed data showed that most TCR beta V segments were productive at a frequency of about 90% or about 30%.

Use of 60 Vbeta and 13 Jbeta primers characterized the PCR. Sequenced by immunoSEQ multiplex PCR; TCRdb stores in-frame clones only, minus some. Of 100,000 to 150,000 clones listed, 70% to 85% are singletons. The chain is built from TRBV7-9 and TRBJ2-2, with D perhaps matching TRBD2 (5 bases). This TCR derives from a woman aged 50 to 65 in good health and CMV-seronegative. Sequences were obtained from PBMCs. In DNA form, the CDR3 reads TGTGCCAGCAGCTTAGAAGGCGGGACCGGGGAGCTGTTTTTT. It specifies CASSLEGGTGELFF.